What follows are 15 T cell receptor beta chains derived from one specimen sequenced in a study of human T cells and chemical hapten exposure. MiXCR, applied by TCRdb to the RACE reads, yields one record per CDR3 protein. The sample consists of 65,000 to 85,000 distinct CDR3 sequences, around a tenth of them appearing once. As for time point: patch test 1, 2 weeks after DPC sensitization. The treatment here: therapeutic diphenylcyclopropenone sensitization with weekly scalp DPC. This sample comprised whole blood, obtained in connection with sensitization to the hapten diphenylcyclopropenone (DPC). The receptors were gathered from a woman between 45 and 60 years old with alopecia areata. Some clones in this sample may be carry-over from other donors' samples.

At least ten counts were recorded for this clonotype. V gene TRBV7-8 combines with J gene TRBJ1-1; D call uncertain. CDR1 is SGHVS, CDR2 FQNEAQ, per germline. V was pared by 4 bases and J by 3 bases, with 9 bases between. CDR3 length: 13 amino acids. In DNA form, the CDR3 reads TGTGCCAGCAGCTACAGCGGGGACACTGAAGCTTTCTTT. Amino acids: CASSYSGDTEAFF.

The chain couples TRBV24-1 to TRBJ1-5; TRBD1 matches 9 bases. CDR1 KGHDR and CDR2 SFDVKD come from the germline V gene. The CDR3 loop spans 13 amino acids. The V segment lost 9 bases and the J segment 3 bases; nucleotides outside the gene matches: 2. The CDR3 sequence is CATGTGFNQPQHF. The DNA for the CDR3 is TGTGCCACCGGGACAGGGTTCAATCAGCCCCAGCATTTT.

The V and J genes are TRBV5-4 and TRBJ2-3; TRBD1 aligns across 10 bases. The CDR3 length is 16 residues. Looked up from germline, CDR1 is SGHNT and CDR2 is YYREEE (reference sequence). V trimming: 2 bases; J trimming: 4 bases; junction bases outside the gene matches: 7. The CDR3 DNA is TGTGCCAGCAGCTTCGGACAGGGGGTGAGGGCAGATACGCAGTATTTT. Its translation is CASSFGQGVRADTQYF. Looking up the rest from reference TRBV5-4 and TRBJ2-3 gives the full variable domain: ETGVTQSPTHLIKTRGQQVTLRCSSQSGHNTVSWYQQALGQGPQFIFQYYREEENGRGNFPPRFSGLQFPNYSSELNVNALELDDSALYLCASSFGQGVRADTQYFGPGTRLTVL.

The DNA of the CDR3 is TGTGCTAGTGGAACTAGCGGGAGCACAGATACGCAGTATTTT. This codes for CASGTSGSTDTQYF. The chain combines TRBV12-5 with TRBJ2-3, with 9 bases fitting TRBD2. The V gene's germline CDR1 is LGHNT and CDR2 FRNRAP. CDR3 size: 14 residues. Losses at the gene ends were 6 bases for V and 0 bases for J; bases not matched to a gene: 1.

This clonotype occurred a few times. V and J are TRBV9 and TRBJ1-2, with D possibly TRBD1 on 5 matching bases. The CDR3 has 14 residues. Trimming took off 3 bases at V and 4 bases at J, with 13 bases between the two ends. Per germline, CDR1 SGDLS and CDR2 YYNGEE. CDR3 sequence reads: CASSDQGIPYGYTF. The DNA of the CDR3 is TGTGCCAGCAGCGATCAGGGAATACCCTATGGCTACACCTTC.

This clonotype was observed a few times. The rearrangement uses TRBV3-1 and TRBJ2-4; no clear D gene. V lost 1 base and J lost 5, with 3 bases in between. Germline CDR1 and CDR2: LGHDT and YNNKEL (reference sequence). The CDR3 runs 12 residues. The CDR3 nucleotides are TGTGCCAGCAGCCAAGCGGAAAACATTCAGTACTTC. Encoded protein: CASSQAENIQYF.

The V gene is TRBV7-9, the J gene TRBJ2-7; D unresolved. CDR1 is SEHNR and CDR2 is FQNEAQ in the germline V gene (reference sequence). CDR3 length equals 13 residues. The ends were cut back, 0 bases at V and 6 bases at J, with 9 bases in the middle. In nucleotides, the CDR3 is TGTGCCAGCAGCTTAGCGTTGTTGGGCGAGCAGTACTTC. It encodes CASSLALLGEQYF. The variable domain in full, completed from reference TRBV7-9 and TRBJ2-7, reads DTGVSQNPRHKITKRGQNVTFRCDPISEHNRLYWYRQTLGQGPEFLTYFQNEAQLEKSRLLSDRFSAERPKGSFSTLEIQRTEQGDSAMYLCASSLALLGEQYFGPGTRLTVT.

This chain uses TRBV12-5 with TRBJ2-1; 14 bases are a match to TRBD2. The germline CDR1 and CDR2 sequences are LGHNT and FRNRAP. The CDR3 covers 17 residues. V gave up 4 bases and J gave up 6 bases; unmatched junction bases: 8. Here the CDR3 DNA reads TGTGCTAGTGGTTCCCTGGGACTAGCGGGAGTGGGCAATGAGCAGTTCTTC. Translated: CASGSLGLAGVGNEQFF.

This clonotype was found a few times. The chain joins TRBV9 to TRBJ2-3; no firm D call. Trimming shortened V by 0 bases and J by 0 bases, and 11 bases separated the two germline ends. CDR1 and CDR2 from the germline V gene are SGDLS and YYNGEE. CDR3 length equals 16 residues. The CDR3 protein is CASSVARSTSTDTQYF. DNA for the CDR3: TGTGCCAGCAGCGTAGCTCGGTCAACCAGCACAGATACGCAGTATTTT.

This clonotype was counted ten times or more. The chain is built from TRBV20-1 and TRBJ2-1; 9 nucleotides match TRBD2. After removal of 4 bases from V and 12 bases from J, the junction contained 7 bases not matched to a gene. The CDR3 is 12 residues long. In germline, CDR1 is DFQATT, CDR2 SNEGSKA (reference sequence). The CDR3 coding sequence is TGCAGTGCTATCCGGACTAGCGTTTCGCAGTTCTTC. This encodes CSAIRTSVSQFF.

This clonotype was counted a few times. This chain uses TRBV29-1 with TRBJ2-7; no clear D gene. CDR1 and CDR2 from the germline V gene are SQVTM and ANQGSEA. V gave up 7 bases and J gave up 0 bases, with 16 bases separating them. The CDR3 runs 14 residues. The CDR3 DNA sequence: TGCAGCGCCGCGCCAGGATTGACCTCCTACGAGCAGTACTTC. Amino acid sequence: CSAAPGLTSYEQYF.

This rearrangement joins TRBV6-5 to TRBJ2-1, with 9 bases aligning to TRBD1. In germline, CDR1 is MNHEY, CDR2 SVGAGI. V gave up 5 bases and J gave up 8 bases; unmatched junction bases: 10. The CDR3 sequence is 15 residues long. The CDR3 coding sequence is TGTGCCAGCAGTCTAGCCGGGACAGGGTTCGATGAGCAGTTCTTC. Translation: CASSLAGTGFDEQFF.

J is TRBJ1-2 and V is TRBV28; D unclear. V was shortened by 3 bases and J by 8 bases, with 10 bases between the two germline ends. CDR3 length: 12 amino acids. Germline assignment: CDR1 MDHEN and CDR2 SYDVKM. Written as DNA, the CDR3 is TGTGCCAGCAGTTTGTCCAGCTTCGGCTACACCTTC. Translating it yields CASSLSSFGYTF.

About this clonotype itself: Relative to the germline gene, one junction end is altered; a read error may explain this. The rearrangement links TRBV3-1 to TRBJ1-1; weak D call: TRBD1 (6 bases). CDR3 length equals 15 residues. Germline V gene data show CDR1 as LGHDT and CDR2 as YNNKEL (reference sequence). CDR3 nucleotides: TGTGCCAGCAGCCAAGACCCGGTGGCAGGGGAGAATCGGGTCTTT. Amino acid sequence: CASSQDPVAGENRVF.

The genes are TRBV20-1 and TRBJ2-7; D is ambiguous. The V gene's germline CDR1 is DFQATT and CDR2 SNEGSKA (reference sequence). With 3 bases removed from V and 4 bases from J, the gap between germline ends came to 16 bases. The CDR3 consists of 14 residues. The CDR3 DNA reads as TGCAGTGCTAGTGGATGGTCAACCAGATACGAGCAGTACTTC. It encodes CSASGWSTRYEQYF.